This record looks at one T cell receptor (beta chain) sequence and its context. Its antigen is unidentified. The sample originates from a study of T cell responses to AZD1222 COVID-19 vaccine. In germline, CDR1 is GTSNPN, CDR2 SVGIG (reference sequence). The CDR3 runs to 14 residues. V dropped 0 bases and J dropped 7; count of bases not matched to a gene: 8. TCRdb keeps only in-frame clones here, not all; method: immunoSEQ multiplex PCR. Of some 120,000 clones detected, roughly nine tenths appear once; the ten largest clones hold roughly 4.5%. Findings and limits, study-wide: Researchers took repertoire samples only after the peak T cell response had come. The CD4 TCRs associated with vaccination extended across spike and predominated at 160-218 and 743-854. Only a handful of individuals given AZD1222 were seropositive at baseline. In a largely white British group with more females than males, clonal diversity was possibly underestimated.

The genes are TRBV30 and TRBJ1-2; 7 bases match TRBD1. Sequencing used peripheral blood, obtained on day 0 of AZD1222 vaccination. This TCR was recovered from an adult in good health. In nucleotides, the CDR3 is TGTGCCTGGAGTGTAGGAGGGGGCGCAGGTGGCTACACCTTC. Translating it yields CAWSVGGGAGGYTF.